This T cell receptor (beta chain) was obtained from a study of graft-versus-host responses after intestinal transplantation. Study at large: Anti-thymocyte globulin induction was given to all recipients, followed by tacrolimus and steroids for around 3 years.

Processed graft tissue released its intraepithelial and lamina propria lymphocytes. J gave up 4 bases and V 4 bases, and 1 base lay outside the gene matches. The germline gives CDR1 SGHTA, CDR2 FQGNSA. The CDR3 contains 14 residues. The protocol was immunoSEQ multiplex PCR, while the TCRdb copy is restricted to in-frame clones and leaves out a portion. This table holds 9,800 or so clones, nearly 80% found once. This TCR was recovered from a human patient who received an intestinal transplant, so some T cells may come from the graft donor. The source was ileum tissue, collected roughly 74 weeks after intestinal transplant. This chain uses TRBV7-2 with TRBJ2-3, with TRBD2 identical over 11 bases. The CDR3 DNA sequence: TGTGCCAGCAGCTCACTAGCGGGAGCAGATACGCAGTATTTT. Translated, it gives CASSSLAGADTQYF.